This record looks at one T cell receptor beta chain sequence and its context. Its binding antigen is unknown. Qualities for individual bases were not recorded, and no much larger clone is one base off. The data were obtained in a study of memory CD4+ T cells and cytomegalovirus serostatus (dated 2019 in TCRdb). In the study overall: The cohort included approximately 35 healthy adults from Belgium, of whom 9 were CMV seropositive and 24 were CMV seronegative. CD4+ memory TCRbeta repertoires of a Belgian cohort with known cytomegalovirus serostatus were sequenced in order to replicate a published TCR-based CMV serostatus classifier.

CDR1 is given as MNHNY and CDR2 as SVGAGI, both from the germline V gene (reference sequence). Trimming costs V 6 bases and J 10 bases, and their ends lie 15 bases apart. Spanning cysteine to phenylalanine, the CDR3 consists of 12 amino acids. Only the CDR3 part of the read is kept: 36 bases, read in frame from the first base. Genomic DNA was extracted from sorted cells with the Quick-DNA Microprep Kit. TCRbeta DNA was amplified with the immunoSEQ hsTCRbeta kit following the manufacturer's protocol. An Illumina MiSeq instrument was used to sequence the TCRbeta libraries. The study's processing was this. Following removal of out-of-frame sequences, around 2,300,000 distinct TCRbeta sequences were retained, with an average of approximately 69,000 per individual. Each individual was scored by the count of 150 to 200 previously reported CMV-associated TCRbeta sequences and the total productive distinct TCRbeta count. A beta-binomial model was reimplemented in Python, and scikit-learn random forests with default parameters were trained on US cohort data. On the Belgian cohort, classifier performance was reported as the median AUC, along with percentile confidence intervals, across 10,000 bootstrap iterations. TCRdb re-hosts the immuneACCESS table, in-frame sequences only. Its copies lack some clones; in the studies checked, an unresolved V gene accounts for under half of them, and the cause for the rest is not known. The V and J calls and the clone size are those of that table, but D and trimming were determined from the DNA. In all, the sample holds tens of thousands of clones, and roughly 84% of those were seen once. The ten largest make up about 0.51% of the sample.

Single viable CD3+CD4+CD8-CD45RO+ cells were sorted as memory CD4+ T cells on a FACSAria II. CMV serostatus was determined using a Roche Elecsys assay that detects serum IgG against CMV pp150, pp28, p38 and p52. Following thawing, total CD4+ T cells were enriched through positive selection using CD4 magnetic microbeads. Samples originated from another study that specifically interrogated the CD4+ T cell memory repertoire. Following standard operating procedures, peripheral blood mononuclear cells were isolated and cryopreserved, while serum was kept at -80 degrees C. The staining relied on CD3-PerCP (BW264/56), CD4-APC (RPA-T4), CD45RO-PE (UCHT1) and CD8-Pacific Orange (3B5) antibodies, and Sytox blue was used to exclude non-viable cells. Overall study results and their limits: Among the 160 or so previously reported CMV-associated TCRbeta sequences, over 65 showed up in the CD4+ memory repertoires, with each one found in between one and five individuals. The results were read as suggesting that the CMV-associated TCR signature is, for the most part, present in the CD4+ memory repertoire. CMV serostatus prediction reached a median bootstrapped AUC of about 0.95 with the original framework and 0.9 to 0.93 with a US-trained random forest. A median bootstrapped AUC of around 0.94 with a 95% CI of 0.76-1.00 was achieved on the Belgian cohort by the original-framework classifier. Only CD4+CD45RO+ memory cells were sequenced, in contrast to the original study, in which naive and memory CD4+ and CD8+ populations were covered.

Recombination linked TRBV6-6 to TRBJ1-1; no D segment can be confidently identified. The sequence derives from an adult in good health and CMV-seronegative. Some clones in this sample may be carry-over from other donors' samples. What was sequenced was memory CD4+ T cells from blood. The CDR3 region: CASRPQTSLAFF. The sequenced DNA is TGTGCCAGCAGACCTCAAACTTCGTTAGCTTTCTTT.